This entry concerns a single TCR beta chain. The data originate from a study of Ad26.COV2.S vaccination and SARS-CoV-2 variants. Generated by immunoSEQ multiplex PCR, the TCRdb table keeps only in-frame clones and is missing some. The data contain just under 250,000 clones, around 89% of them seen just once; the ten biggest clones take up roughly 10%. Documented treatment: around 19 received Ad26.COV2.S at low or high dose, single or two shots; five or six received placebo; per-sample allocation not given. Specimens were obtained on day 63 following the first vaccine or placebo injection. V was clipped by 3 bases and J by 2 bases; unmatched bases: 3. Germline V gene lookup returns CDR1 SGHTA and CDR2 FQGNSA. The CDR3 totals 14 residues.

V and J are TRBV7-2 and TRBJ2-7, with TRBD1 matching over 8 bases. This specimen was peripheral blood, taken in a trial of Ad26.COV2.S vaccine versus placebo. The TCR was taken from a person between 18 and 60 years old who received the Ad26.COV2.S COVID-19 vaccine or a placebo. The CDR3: CASSLGQAAYEQYF. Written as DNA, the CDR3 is TGTGCCAGCAGCTTGGGACAGGCTGCCTACGAGCAGTACTTC. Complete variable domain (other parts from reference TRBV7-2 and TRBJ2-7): GAGVSQSPSNKVTEKGKDVELRCDPISGHTALYWYRQSLGQGLEFLIYFQGNSAPDKSGLPSDRFSAERTGGSVSTLTIQRTQQEDSAVYLCASSLGQAAYEQYFGPGTRLTVT.